What follows describes a single TCR beta chain. Its antigen is not identified. This record comes from a study of vaccination and CD4 T cells after COVID-19. Study overall: Median time from second vaccine dose to sampling was about 70 days (14 to 241). The cells in question were stimulated using overlapping spike peptides derived from SARS-CoV-2, HCoV-NL63, HCoV-OC43 and HCoV-229E.

This CDR3 region has 15 residues. From germline, CDR1 is SGHAT and CDR2 FQNNGV. Germline trimming cut 5 bases from V and 7 bases from J; bases unmatched to any gene: 12. Treatment in this sample: approximately nine-day PBMC culture with coronavirus spike peptide pools or control peptides (ViraFEST assay). At days 3 and 7, half the medium was exchanged for fresh IL-2 medium. Scientists ran DNA taken from cultured CD4+ T cells through the Oncomine TCR Beta short-read assay for sequencing. A single record per CDR3 protein comes from TCRdb applying MiXCR to the PCR reads. The sample consists of about 9,400 distinct CDR3 sequences, 65% to 85% of them appearing once.

This chain uses TRBV11-2 with TRBJ1-1, with TRBD1 matching 8 bases. The source of this sequence is a human donor who had recovered from COVID-19. Sequencing was performed on CD4+ T cells from blood, cultured in vitro. CDR3 loop: CASSRNPGGSGEAFF. As DNA, the CDR3 is TGTGCCAGCAGCCGCAACCCAGGGGGCTCGGGTGAAGCTTTCTTT.